The sample holds many counts of the clone carrying this T cell receptor beta chain. TCR beta CDR3 sequences were amplified from RNA transcripts. HTBI primers were used for first-round RT-PCR of the TCR CDR3. TCRdb re-called the multiplex PCR reads with MiXCR, one entry per CDR3 protein. The data contain around 350,000 distinct CDR3 sequences, over 15% of them singletons. These data are taken from a study of T cells in Graves' hyperthyroidism and ophthalmopathy. The trim removed 3 bases at V and 5 bases at J, leaving 8 bases unmatched. Looked up from germline, CDR1 is DFQATT and CDR2 is SNEGSKA (reference sequence). The CDR3 loop spans 14 amino acids.

Sequencing input: blood. The clonotype originates from a woman aged 18-35 years with Graves' hyperthyroidism. The V call is TRBV20-1, the J call TRBJ2-7; 9 bases align to TRBD1. CDR3 sequence reads: CSASSGTGNDEQYF. CDR3 DNA: TGCAGTGCTAGCTCGGGGACAGGGAACGACGAGCAGTACTTC.